This passage covers 23 T cell receptor beta chains from one sample sequenced in a study of cytomegalovirus exposure and HLA in healthy donors. PCR amplification relied on 60 Vbeta primers (plus 13 Jbeta primers). Measured with immunoSEQ multiplex PCR; TCRdb has only the in-frame clones, and not every one. The repertoire holds about 97,000 clones, with about 80% as singletons. Sample: PBMCs. The receptors originated from a man aged 35-49 years in good health and CMV-seronegative.

The J gene is TRBJ2-1, the V gene TRBV30; a weak D match, TRBD2 (5 bases). V lost 0 bases and J lost 2, with 8 bases in between. The CDR3 is 14 amino acids. Per the germline V gene, CDR1 is GTSNPN and CDR2 is SVGIG (reference sequence). CDR3 nucleotide sequence: TGTGCCTGGAGTGTCGAGGGCACCTACAATGAGCAGTTCTTC. This codes for CAWSVEGTYNEQFF.

This clone was found a few times. The chain has TRBV19 and TRBJ1-1; 7 nucleotides match TRBD1. Germline V gives CDR1 LNHDA, CDR2 SQIVND (reference sequence). The CDR3 has 15 amino acids. Trimming took 5 bases from V and 1 from J; bases not matched to a gene: 7. CDR3 protein: CASSDDRASNTEAFF. The CDR3 DNA follows: TGTGCCAGTAGTGATGACAGGGCCTCGAACACTGAAGCTTTCTTT.

This chain connects TRBV29-1 to TRBJ1-2; D remains ambiguous. The CDR3 has 11 residues. Germline assignment: CDR1 SQVTM and CDR2 ANQGSEA. V was shortened by 7 bases and J by 4 bases, with 10 bases between the two germline ends. DNA for the CDR3: TGCAGCGCCCGGGTCTTCTATGGCTACACCTTC. Translated: CSARVFYGYTF.

CDR3 loop: CASSESGEGEQFF. The CDR3 nucleotides read TGCGCCAGCAGTGAGTCAGGGGAGGGCGAGCAGTTCTTC. J is TRBJ2-1 and V is TRBV10-2; TRBD2 matches 7 bases. The CDR3 has 13 amino acids. CDR1 is WSHSY and CDR2 is SAAADI in the germline V gene. The V gene end was trimmed by 0 bases and the J gene end by 10 bases; junction bases not matched to a gene: 3.

The CDR3 protein is CASSLTGPNEKLFF. The CDR3 region has the DNA TGTGCCAGCTCACTGACAGGGCCCAATGAAAAACTGTTTTTT. The chain carries TRBV18 and TRBJ1-4, with 7 bases aligning to TRBD1. Germline V lookup: CDR1 KGHSH, CDR2 LQKENI. This CDR3 comprises 14 residues. J was trimmed by 5 bases and V by 4 bases; bases with no gene match: 4.

The V gene is TRBV5-5, the J gene TRBJ2-3; 10 bases align to TRBD2. The germline CDR1 and CDR2 sequences are SGHKS and YYEKEE (reference sequence). V lost 1 base to trimming and J lost 0 bases; unmatched junction nucleotides: 8. The length of the CDR3 is 18 residues. This CDR3 reads CASSLRTSGVVSTDTQYF. The CDR3 DNA is TGTGCCAGCAGCTTGAGAACTAGCGGGGTCGTTAGCACAGATACGCAGTATTTT.

In this sample, this clone turned up a few times. This rearrangement joins TRBV27 to TRBJ1-5; 7 bases match TRBD1. Germline V lookup: CDR1 MNHEY, CDR2 SMNVEV (reference sequence). V was pared by 6 bases and J by 6 bases, with 5 bases of the junction left unmatched. This CDR3 spans 13 amino acids. The CDR3 DNA follows: TGTGCCAGCAGCCACACAGGGGTTCAGCCCCAGCATTTT. Residues: CASSHTGVQPQHF.

V is TRBV5-1 and J is TRBJ2-1, with D perhaps TRBD2 (6 bases). CDR3 length equals 15 residues. V was pared by 3 bases and J by 6 bases, with 16 bases between. In germline, CDR1 is SGHRS, CDR2 YFSETQ. In DNA, the CDR3 is TGCGCCAGCAGCTCCCTTGGGGGTAGCGGCAATGAGCAGTTCTTC. Translation gives CASSSLGGSGNEQFF. The entire variable domain, with the rest obtained from reference TRBV5-1 and TRBJ2-1, is as follows: KAGVTQTPRYLIKTRGQQVTLSCSPISGHRSVSWYQQTPGQGLQFLFEYFSETQRNKGNFPGRFSGRQFSNSRSEMNVSTLELGDSALYLCASSSLGGSGNEQFFGPGTRLTVL.

The V and J genes are TRBV27 and TRBJ1-2; D unclear. The CDR3 extends over 15 amino acids. The germline V gene encodes CDR1 MNHEY and CDR2 SMNVEV (reference sequence). With 8 bases removed from V and 2 bases from J, the gap between germline ends came to 18 bases. The CDR3: CASLGRSGLNYGYTF. The CDR3, as DNA: TGTGCCAGCTTAGGGAGGTCCGGTCTCAACTATGGCTACACCTTC.

CDR3 bases: TGTGCCAGCAGCCAAGTTGAGGGAAGCAATCAGCCCCAGCATTTT. Amino acid sequence: CASSQVEGSNQPQHF. This chain uses TRBV4-2 with TRBJ1-5; D uncertain. The CDR3 contains 15 residues. Per germline, CDR1 LGHNA and CDR2 YNFKEQ. V was cut by 1 base and J by 1 base, with 8 bases left in between.

This rearrangement joins TRBV5-4 to TRBJ1-3; D is unresolved. Germline lookup yields CDR1 SGHNT and CDR2 YYREEE (reference sequence). The CDR3 spans 12 residues. With 0 bases removed from V and 10 bases from J, the gap between germline ends came to 8 bases. This chain's CDR3 is CASSLGYGTIYF. The CDR3 DNA reads TGTGCCAGCAGCTTGGGTTACGGTACCATATATTTT.

This sequence joins TRBV29-1 and TRBJ1-2; no clear D. The germline CDR1 and CDR2 sequences are SQVTM and ANQGSEA. CDR3 size: 12 residues. V was shortened by 3 bases and J by 7 bases, with 12 bases between the two germline ends. CDR3 nucleotides: TGCAGCGTTGAGTCCGGGATCAGTGGCTACACCTTC. Its translation is CSVESGISGYTF.

This clone was found a few times. The V gene is TRBV4-1, the J gene TRBJ1-1; D might be TRBD1 (5 bases). CDR3 size: 16 residues. V lost 4 bases to trimming and J lost 4 bases, with 19 bases between them. Germline CDR1 and CDR2: MGHRA and YSYEKL. This CDR3 reads CASSLTGLPQRTEAFF. The CDR3 DNA reads TGCGCCAGCAGCCTCACGGGACTCCCTCAGCGCACTGAAGCTTTCTTT.

This clone has only one observation. The rearrangement uses TRBV9 and TRBJ2-2; the match to TRBD2 covers 9 bases. Unmatched junction bases numbered 6, after V lost 0 bases and J lost 6 bases. The V gene's germline CDR1 is SGDLS and CDR2 YYNGEE. This CDR3 contains 16 residues. For the CDR3, the DNA is TGTGCCAGCAGCGTAGCCGGCGGGGGGGGAGCCGGGGAGCTGTTTTTT. Encoded protein: CASSVAGGGGAGELFF.

This chain uses TRBV5-1 with TRBJ1-4; TRBD1 might be the D (6 bases). Trimming took 4 bases from V and 4 from J, leaving 11 bases between them. CDR1 SGHRS and CDR2 YFSETQ come from the germline V gene. This CDR3 contains 14 residues. The CDR3 region is CASSQDSFNEKLFF. In nucleotides, the CDR3 is TGCGCCAGCAGCCAGGACAGCTTTAATGAAAAACTGTTTTTT.

V is TRBV27 and J is TRBJ2-3; 8 bases fit TRBD1. The V gene's germline CDR1 is MNHEY and CDR2 SMNVEV (reference sequence). The CDR3 covers 14 residues. V shed 6 bases and J 4 bases; nucleotides not matched to a gene: 6. The DNA for the CDR3 is TGTGCCAGCAGCCTTGACAGGGGTTCAGATACGCAGTATTTT. This codes for CASSLDRGSDTQYF.

As regards this clone: Within the sample, other DNA sequences also encode this same CDR3. V usage is TRBV28 and J usage is TRBJ1-6; 10 positions match TRBD1. The V gene end was trimmed by 5 bases and the J gene end by 1 base; junction bases not matched to a gene: 11. In germline, CDR1 is MDHEN, CDR2 SYDVKM. CDR3 length: 19 amino acids. CDR3 loop: CASSVPGQGIGSYNSPLHF. DNA of the CDR3: TGTGCCAGCAGTGTACCGGGACAGGGGATAGGGTCCTATAATTCACCCCTCCACTTT.

The rearrangement uses TRBV5-4 and TRBJ2-3; TRBD2 matches at 8 bases. V lost 0 bases and J lost 2; bases outside the gene matches: 5. The CDR3 loop spans 16 amino acids. Germline V lookup: CDR1 SGHNT, CDR2 YYREEE (reference sequence). Here the CDR3 reads CASSLGASGPTDTQYF. CDR3 DNA: TGTGCCAGCAGCTTGGGGGCTAGCGGGCCCACAGATACGCAGTATTTT.

The chain carries TRBV5-1 and TRBJ2-1, with 8 bases identical to TRBD1. Germline CDR1 and CDR2: SGHRS and YFSETQ. With 4 bases clipped from V and 6 bases from J, the junction kept 9 bases outside the gene matches. The CDR3 is made up of 15 amino acids. The CDR3 DNA follows: TGCGCCAGCAGCATACCGTCGGGACAGGTCAATGAGCAGTTCTTC. This sequence encodes CASSIPSGQVNEQFF.

The rearrangement links TRBV2 to TRBJ2-7, with D tentatively TRBD1 (6 bases). The CDR3 runs to 14 residues. The V gene lost 5 bases and the J gene lost 1 base, with 12 bases spanning the gap. CDR1 and CDR2 (germline): SNHLY, FYNNEI. This CDR3 reads CASSLGHRSYEQYF. CDR3 DNA: TGTGCCAGCAGTTTGGGACACCGTTCCTACGAGCAGTACTTC. Variable domain in full (rest from reference TRBV2 and TRBJ2-7): EPEVTQTPSHQVTQMGQEVILRCVPISNHLYFYWYRQILGQKVEFLVSFYNNEISEKSEIFDDQFSVERPDGSNFTLKIRSTKLEDSAMYFCASSLGHRSYEQYFGPGTRLTVT.

CDR3 residues: CASSRRPGLATDTQYF. CDR3 nucleotides: TGTGCCAGCAGCCGGCGACCGGGACTCGCCACAGATACGCAGTATTTT. The chain employs TRBV7-2 and TRBJ2-3; perhaps TRBD2 as D (6 bases). Germline V CDR1 and CDR2: SGHTA, FQGNSA. The CDR3 is made up of 16 amino acids. Deletions cut 5 bases from V and 2 bases from J, with 17 bases between.

The gene calls are TRBV15 and TRBJ1-1, with TRBD1 as a possible D gene (5 bases). Germline assignment: CDR1 LNHNV and CDR2 YYDKDF (reference sequence). The CDR3 runs 16 residues. V shed 0 bases and J shed 4 bases, with 15 bases lying between them. Here the CDR3 reads CATSRDQWQGSTEAFF. The DNA for the CDR3 is TGTGCCACCAGCAGAGATCAGTGGCAGGGCTCCACTGAAGCTTTCTTT.

The chain recombines TRBV19 with TRBJ2-3, with 13 bases matching TRBD2. The V gene end was trimmed by 5 bases and the J gene end by 6 bases; junction bases not matched to a gene: 5. The CDR3 length is 15 residues. Germline loops: CDR1 LNHDA, CDR2 SQIVND (reference sequence). The CDR3 sequence: CASSATSGGLDTQYF. The CDR3 coding sequence is TGTGCCAGTAGTGCGACTAGCGGGGGGTTGGATACGCAGTATTTT.